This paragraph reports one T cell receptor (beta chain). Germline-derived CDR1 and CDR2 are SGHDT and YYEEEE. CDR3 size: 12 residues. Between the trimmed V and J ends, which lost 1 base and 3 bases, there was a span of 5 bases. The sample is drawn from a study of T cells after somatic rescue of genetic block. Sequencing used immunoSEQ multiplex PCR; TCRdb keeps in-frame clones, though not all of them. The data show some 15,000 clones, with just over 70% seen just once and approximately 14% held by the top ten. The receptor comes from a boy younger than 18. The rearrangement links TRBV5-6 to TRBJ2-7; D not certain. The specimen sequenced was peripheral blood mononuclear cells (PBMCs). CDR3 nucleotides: TGTGCCAGCAGCTTGAGCCACTACGAGCAGTACTTC. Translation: CASSLSHYEQYF.